The rows below give T cell receptor beta chains drawn from one sample of a study of metastatic and nonmetastatic thyroid tumors. MiXCR was used by TCRdb to re-call the PCR reads. The table includes about 56,000 clones, roughly 30% detected once. Specimen: blood. The receptors originated from a female donor with papillary thyroid cancer or a benign thyroid nodule (not recorded which). Some clones in this sample may be carry-over from other donors' samples. Each CDR3 is given with its conserved first and last residue. D genes are given only for firm matches. The size field is filled for only some rows; it gives once, few, many or a size class.

>TRBJ2-1|many|NA|TRBV5-6
TGTGCCAGCAGCTTGGCGGGACGGTGGGATGAGCAGTTCTTC
CASSLAGRWDEQFF
>TRBJ2-6|NA|NA|TRBV5-1
TGCGCCAGCAGCCCCTTGGGGGCGGCAACTGGGGCCAACGTCCTGACTTTC
CASSPLGAATGANVLTF
>TRBJ2-7|few|NA|TRBV11-2
TGTGCCAGCAGCACCTTTGGGGCCTACGAGCAGTACTTC
CASSTFGAYEQYF
>TRBJ2-7|many|NA|TRBV5-1
TGCGCCAGCAGCTTGTCCGTGGCGGCCTACGAGCAGTACTTC
CASSLSVAAYEQYF
>TRBJ2-2|many|NA|TRBV29-1
TGCAGCGTTCTGACCGGGGAGCTGTTTTTT
CSVLTGELFF
>TRBJ1-5|NA|NA|TRBV15
TGTGCCACCAGCAGCCCCCGGGGATATAGCAATCAGCCCCAGCATTTT
CATSSPRGYSNQPQHF
>TRBJ1-4|many|TRBD1|TRBV6-5
TGTGCCAGCAGTTATACAGGGGACTATGAAAAACTGTTTTTT
CASSYTGDYEKLFF
>TRBJ2-3|NA|NA|TRBV20-1
TGCAGTGCTCCCCGTCCGAGCACAGATACGCAGTATTTT
CSAPRPSTDTQYF
>TRBJ2-7|few|NA|TRBV6-1
TGTGCCAGCAGTCCCCACCGGACCCCCGGCTACGAGCAGTACTTC
CASSPHRTPGYEQYF
>TRBJ2-2|NA|NA|TRBV24-1
TGTGCCACCAGTTGGGGTGGGACCGCCGGGGAGCTGTTTTTT
CATSWGGTAGELFF
>TRBJ1-2|few|NA|TRBV11-2
TGTGCCAGCAGCTTAGATTTACGGAACTATGGCTACACCTTC
CASSLDLRNYGYTF